A selection of T cell receptor beta chains follows, all from one sample in a study of blood T cell repertoires in COVID-19. Only in-frame clones appear in the TCRdb table, and some are missing; sequencing was by immunoSEQ multiplex PCR. The sample comprises some 180,000 clones, over 70% of which are singletons, and over 13% rests with the top ten. Material for sequencing was PBMCs or T cells enriched from blood (not recorded which). The receptor set was obtained from a man in his sixties who had been exposed to COVID-19. The CDR3 runs from the conserved cysteine through the conserved F or W. The order of the fields is D gene, clone size, J gene, V gene, CDR3 protein, CDR3 DNA. The D gene is left open where the match is weak. Clone size is given for some rows only: seen once, a few or many times, or a class if the clone is expanded.

>NA|once|TRBJ1-5|TRBV11-2
CASSLGPGLNQPQHF
TGTGCCAGCAGCTTAGGTCCGGGACTTAATCAGCCCCAGCATTTT
>NA|once|TRBJ2-5|TRBV7-8
CASSLDRRQANQETQYF
TGTGCCAGCAGCTTAGATCGTCGGCAGGCCAACCAAGAGACCCAGTACTTC
>NA|NA|TRBJ2-2|TRBV24-1
CATSDWVGRGELFF
TGTGCCACCAGTGATTGGGTCGGGAGAGGGGAGCTGTTTTTT
>NA|NA|TRBJ2-2|TRBV6-5
CASSYGLAQTGELFF
TGTGCCAGCAGTTACGGGCTAGCGCAGACCGGGGAGCTGTTTTTT
>NA|NA|TRBJ2-4|TRBV6-6
CASSRGGRRGLTKNIQYF
TGTGCCAGCAGTCGGGGGGGGCGCAGGGGGCTAACCAAAAACATTCAGTACTTC
>TRBD2|NA|TRBJ2-5|TRBV19
CASSINSGSRETQYF
TGTGCCAGTAGTATAAATAGCGGGAGCAGAGAGACCCAGTACTTC
>NA|NA|TRBJ2-3|TRBV4-1
CASSQDGTGKNTDTQYF
TGCGCCAGCAGCCAAGATGGTACGGGGAAAAACACAGATACGCAGTATTTT
>NA|once|TRBJ2-1|TRBV5-1
CASSAHSGPRRNEQFF
TGCGCCAGCAGCGCACATAGCGGCCCCCGGCGGAATGAGCAGTTCTTC
>NA|NA|TRBJ2-2|TRBV15
CATSRDRNTGELFF
TGTGCCACCAGCAGAGACAGAAACACCGGGGAGCTGTTTTTT
>NA|NA|TRBJ1-5|TRBV6-2/TRBV6-3
CASSYSLGEDQPQHF
TGTGCCAGCAGTTATTCCTTGGGGGAGGATCAGCCCCAGCATTTT
>TRBD2|NA|TRBJ2-1|TRBV5-1
CASSWTGTSGTNEQFF
TGCGCCAGCAGCTGGACCGGGACTAGCGGGACCAATGAGCAGTTCTTC
>NA|NA|TRBJ1-3|TRBV7-2
CASSLWGRRSGNTIYF
TGTGCCAGCAGCTTATGGGGGAGGCGCTCTGGAAACACCATATATTTT
>NA|NA|TRBJ1-1|TRBV5-1
CASSSDQGTFTEAFF
TGCGCCAGCAGCTCGGATCAGGGGACGTTTACTGAAGCTTTCTTT
>TRBD2|NA|TRBJ2-1|TRBV5-8
CASSLGLAGIEQFF
TGTGCCAGCAGCTTGGGACTAGCGGGCATTGAGCAGTTCTTC
>NA|NA|TRBJ2-2|TRBV7-9
CASSLAGHNTGELFF
TGTGCCAGCAGCTTAGCGGGACATAACACCGGGGAGCTGTTTTTT
>NA|NA|TRBJ1-2|TRBV18
CASSPLEEGVGGYTF
TGTGCCAGCTCACCACTGGAGGAGGGAGTGGGAGGCTACACCTTC
>TRBD2|NA|TRBJ2-1|TRBV7-2
CASSPWASGRRNEQFF
TGTGCCAGCAGTCCCTGGGCTAGCGGGAGGAGAAATGAGCAGTTCTTC
>NA|NA|TRBJ2-7|TRBV5-5
CASSLDTYEQYF
TGTGCCAGCAGCTTAGATACTTACGAGCAGTACTTC
>TRBD1|NA|TRBJ1-6|TRBV6-1
CASSETGLGSPLHF
TGTGCCAGCAGTGAGACAGGGCTTGGGTCACCCCTCCACTTT
>NA|NA|TRBJ1-5|TRBV3-1/TRBV3-2
CASSQPGQPQHF
TGTGCCAGCAGCCAACCGGGGCAGCCCCAGCATTTT
>NA|NA|TRBJ1-4|TRBV28
CASRGLKTKLFF
TGTGCCAGCAGGGGACTGAAAACGAAACTGTTTTTT
>TRBD1|NA|TRBJ1-1|TRBV10-3
CAISGRQGGEAFF
TGTGCCATCAGTGGACGACAGGGAGGTGAAGCTTTCTTT
>NA|NA|TRBJ1-1|TRBV2
CASSEINGNTEAFF
TGTGCCAGCAGTGAGATAAACGGGAACACTGAAGCTTTCTTT
>TRBD2|NA|TRBJ2-7|TRBV5-4
CASSSGTSGRVTYEQYF
TGTGCCAGCAGCTCAGGGACTAGCGGGAGGGTCACCTACGAGCAGTACTTC
>TRBD1|NA|TRBJ1-1|TRBV5-1
CASSQGQGAQRGEAFF
TGCGCCAGCAGCCAAGGACAGGGGGCTCAACGGGGTGAAGCTTTCTTT
>NA|NA|TRBJ2-6|TRBV29-1
CSVEVGGANVLTF
TGCAGCGTTGAAGTTGGCGGGGCCAACGTCCTGACTTTC
>TRBD1|NA|TRBJ1-2|TRBV28
CASSLWEGARYGYTF
TGTGCCAGCAGTTTATGGGAGGGGGCCCGTTATGGCTACACCTTC
>TRBD2|once|TRBJ2-7|TRBV3-1/TRBV3-2
CASSGTSGAEQYF
TGTGCCAGCAGCGGGACTAGCGGGGCCGAGCAGTACTTC
>NA|NA|TRBJ2-2|TRBV3-1/TRBV3-2
CASSQDSSTGELFF
TGTGCCAGCAGCCAAGACTCCAGCACCGGGGAGCTGTTTTTT
>NA|once|TRBJ1-2|TRBV29-1
CSVETGKSYGYTF
TGCAGCGTCGAAACAGGGAAAAGCTATGGCTACACCTTC
>TRBD1|NA|TRBJ1-1|TRBV30
CAWSVGQQHTEAFF
TGTGCCTGGAGTGTGGGACAGCAACACACTGAAGCTTTCTTT
>TRBD1|NA|TRBJ1-1|TRBV12-3/TRBV12-4
CASSPNRGPEAFF
TGTGCCAGCAGCCCTAACAGGGGGCCTGAAGCTTTCTTT
>TRBD1|once|TRBJ1-2|TRBV6-1
CASSEGGTGQGYTF
TGTGCCAGCAGTGAAGGGGGGACAGGCCAGGGCTACACCTTC
>TRBD2|NA|TRBJ2-2|TRBV10-3
CAISVGGNSNTGELFF
TGTGCCATCAGTGTGGGAGGGAACTCGAACACCGGGGAGCTGTTTTTT
>NA|few|TRBJ2-7|TRBV7-9
CASSLTDYEQYF
TGTGCCAGCAGCTTAACAGACTACGAGCAGTACTTC
>NA|NA|TRBJ1-1|TRBV3-1/TRBV3-2
CASSPNRQGFAEAFF
TGTGCCAGCAGCCCGAACAGGCAGGGGTTCGCTGAAGCTTTCTTT
>TRBD1|NA|TRBJ2-7|TRBV5-4
CASSLGVRDSSYEQYF
TGTGCCAGCAGCTTGGGGGTGAGGGACAGCTCCTACGAGCAGTACTTC
>TRBD2|NA|TRBJ2-1|TRBV19
CASSKGLVAGQNEQFF
TGTGCCAGTAGTAAGGGTCTAGTAGCGGGCCAGAATGAGCAGTTCTTC
>TRBD1|NA|TRBJ1-2|TRBV27
CATSPGQGSGYTF
TGTGCCACATCACCGGGACAGGGCTCTGGCTACACCTTC
>NA|many|TRBJ2-1|TRBV29-1
CSVEDPGVEQFF
TGCAGCGTTGAAGATCCCGGGGTTGAGCAGTTCTTC
>NA|few|TRBJ1-5|TRBV30
CAWSTTANQPQHF
TGTGCCTGGAGTACGACAGCAAATCAGCCCCAGCATTTT
>TRBD2|NA|TRBJ2-1|TRBV29-1
CSVGLGYEQFF
TGCAGCGTAGGACTAGGCTATGAGCAGTTCTTC
>NA|NA|TRBJ1-3|TRBV27
CASQSQWAGSGNTIYF
TGTGCCAGCCAATCTCAGTGGGCGGGCTCTGGAAACACCATATATTTT
>TRBD2|many|TRBJ2-7|TRBV3-1/TRBV3-2
CASSHYTSGGTHEQYF
TGTGCCAGCAGCCACTACACTAGCGGGGGCACCCACGAGCAGTACTTC
>NA|NA|TRBJ2-7|TRBV30
CASPGPTGYEQYF
TGTGCCTCCCCGGGACCGACAGGCTACGAGCAGTACTTC
>TRBD1|NA|TRBJ2-1|TRBV5-4
CASSLGGGRGSYNEQFF
TGTGCCAGCAGCTTGGGGGGTGGCAGGGGGTCCTACAATGAGCAGTTCTTC
>TRBD2|NA|TRBJ2-1|TRBV11-2
CASSREGPRYNEQFF
TGTGCCAGCAGCCGGGAGGGCCCCAGGTACAATGAGCAGTTCTTC
>NA|NA|TRBJ2-5|TRBV5-4
CASSSQLVVETQYF
TGTGCCAGCAGCTCCCAACTAGTGGTGGAGACCCAGTACTTC
>NA|NA|TRBJ1-4|TRBV30
CAWSKPDEKLFF
TGTGCCTGGAGTAAGCCCGATGAAAAACTGTTTTTT
>NA|NA|TRBJ2-2|TRBV11-3
CASSQKRNTGELFF
TGTGCCAGCAGCCAAAAGCGGAACACCGGGGAGCTGTTTTTT
>NA|NA|TRBJ1-1|TRBV7-9
CASSSLSGTEAFF
TGTGCCAGCAGCTCCCTTTCGGGCACTGAAGCTTTCTTT
>NA|NA|TRBJ1-1|TRBV18
CASSSLHETNTEAFF
TGTGCCAGCTCATCCCTGCACGAAACAAACACTGAAGCTTTCTTT
>NA|NA|TRBJ1-1|TRBV6-5
CASSYLGVGAEAFF
TGTGCCAGCAGTTACTTAGGGGTTGGCGCTGAAGCTTTCTTT
>NA|NA|TRBJ1-1|TRBV5-1
CASSLRQMSTEAFF
TGCGCCAGCAGCTTGAGACAGATGTCAACTGAAGCTTTCTTT